This is a list of T cell receptor beta chains from one sample in a study of Ad26.COV2.S vaccination and SARS-CoV-2 variants. Method: immunoSEQ multiplex PCR; TCRdb's copy keeps in-frame clones and lacks some. The repertoire holds nearly 400,000 clones, with roughly 90% as singletons. This specimen consisted of peripheral blood, obtained in a trial of Ad26.COV2.S vaccine versus placebo. The receptors derive from a person between 18 and 60 years old who received the Ad26.COV2.S COVID-19 vaccine or a placebo. CDR3s leave out the opening cysteine and the closing phenylalanine or tryptophan.

v_call,j_call,cdr3_aa
TRBV28,TRBJ2-7,ASSLPSGSMDEQY
TRBV28,TRBJ1-4,ASGLETGEATNEKLF
TRBV19,TRBJ2-2,ASSRLEESGELF
TRBV18,TRBJ1-2,ASSLDKNYGYT
TRBV5-4,TRBJ2-7,ASSYSTGGTRSLKFKEQY
TRBV5-1,TRBJ2-2,ASSDLNTGELF
TRBV7-6,TRBJ1-2,ASSPREREGGYT
TRBV7-2,TRBJ2-7,ASSLGLAGGEQY
TRBV19,TRBJ1-2,ATTPRAANYGYT
TRBV28,TRBJ1-6,ASTPGPDSPLH
TRBV5-4,TRBJ1-1,ASSPPGQDTEAF
TRBV7-9,TRBJ2-7,ASSLEGGGNEQY
TRBV7-8,TRBJ1-4,ASSYRDSSLF
TRBV18,TRBJ1-2,ASSPFEGTMGYT
TRBV6-5,TRBJ1-2,ASSSAGEGYT
TRBV19,TRBJ2-7,ASSIEKGGQSRYEQY
TRBV28,TRBJ1-1,ASRPGPASRTEAF
TRBV5-1,TRBJ2-5,ASSFPPAGEETQY
TRBV5-1,TRBJ2-2,ASSSTGLVPGELF
TRBV24-1,TRBJ2-1,ATSDPGQVGNNEQF
TRBV3-1/TRBV3-2,TRBJ2-7,ASSQDRREAVDYEQY
TRBV7-8,TRBJ2-7,ASCRLAGEEVQY
TRBV28,TRBJ1-2,ASSSDITRGYT
TRBV7-9,TRBJ1-2,ASSSQGGGNYGYT
TRBV6-5,TRBJ1-4,ASSPAGQSNEKLF
TRBV5-1,TRBJ1-2,ASRSGTVTYGYT
TRBV14,TRBJ2-6,ASSQGTWTANVLT
TRBV3-1/TRBV3-2,TRBJ2-3,ASSQRDRAQY
TRBV2,TRBJ2-5,ASSEAPATGLGATQY